The 10 T cell receptor beta chains given below trace back to one sample, sequenced in a study of T cells after yellow fever vaccination. TCRdb processed the 5' RACE reads anew with MiXCR; each CDR3 protein has one entry. The sample carries about 500,000 distinct CDR3 sequences, about 17% recorded once. Specimen: PBMCs, collected 4 to 5 days after the first yellow fever vaccination. The receptor set was obtained from a man aged 18 to 30 who received the YFV17D yellow fever vaccine.

In its sample, this clonotype was seen a few times. This chain uses TRBV3-1 with TRBJ1-1; 11 positions match TRBD1. Germline values: CDR1 LGHDT, CDR2 YNNKEL (reference sequence). V lost 0 bases to trimming and J lost 6 bases; unmatched junction nucleotides: 3. The CDR3 runs to 15 residues. CDR3 bases: TGTGCCAGCAGCCAAGATAGGACAGGGGGCTCTGAAGCTTTCTTT. It yields the protein CASSQDRTGGSEAFF. The full variable domain, completed using reference TRBV3-1 and TRBJ1-1, is DTAVSQTPKYLVTQMGNDKSIKCEQNLGHDTMYWYKQDSKKFLKIMFSYNNKELIINETVPNRFSPKSPDKAHLNLHINSLELGDSAVYFCASSQDRTGGSEAFFGQGTRLTVV.

This clonotype was seen a handful of times. This chain connects TRBV20-1 to TRBJ1-6; D is unclear. Trimming took 0 bases from V and 7 from J, leaving 13 bases between them. Germline loops: CDR1 DFQATT, CDR2 SNEGSKA (reference sequence). There are 15 residues in the CDR3. CDR3 residues: CSARDPGSGNSPLHF. CDR3 sequence (DNA): TGCAGTGCTAGAGATCCCGGGTCAGGAAATTCACCCCTCCACTTT.

This clonotype has just a few counts. The rearrangement joins TRBV15 to TRBJ1-4; D is uncertain. Germline V gene sequence: CDR1 LNHNV, CDR2 YYDKDF (reference sequence). This CDR3 is built from 15 residues. Trimming took off 1 base at V and 4 bases at J, with 10 bases between the two ends. The CDR3 nucleotides are TGTGCCACCAGCAGAGTTACCCTGGTTAATGAAAAACTGTTTTTT. It encodes CATSRVTLVNEKLFF.

This clonotype was detected only once. The chain employs TRBV4-3 and TRBJ2-3; TRBD1 agrees at 7 bases. The germline gives CDR1 LGHNA, CDR2 YSLEER. The ends lost 0 bases at V and 3 bases at J; junction bases unmatched: 9. The CDR3 runs 17 residues. CDR3 DNA sequence: TGCGCCAGCAGCCAAGACCTAGGGGGCGCTGGAACAGATACGCAGTATTTT. Translating gives CASSQDLGGAGTDTQYF.

This clonotype was seen more than once but under ten times. The CDR3 DNA follows: TGTGCCAGCAGCTTCACCCGGGACCTGAATTCACCCCTCCACTTT. Translation gives CASSFTRDLNSPLHF. V usage is TRBV7-9 and J usage is TRBJ1-6, with TRBD1 as a possible D gene (5 bases). The CDR3 consists of 15 residues. The germline V gene has CDR1 SEHNR and CDR2 FQNEAQ (reference sequence). The V end was cut by 3 bases, the J end by 7 bases, with 13 bases between.

This clonotype appeared a few times. The chain links TRBV15 to TRBJ1-4; TRBD1 aligns across 10 bases. With 3 bases clipped from V and 8 bases from J, the junction kept 3 bases outside the gene matches. CDR1 and CDR2 from the germline V gene are LNHNV and YYDKDF (reference sequence). The length of the CDR3 is 14 residues. Here the CDR3 reads CATSRTGGQEKLFF. CDR3 nucleotides: TGTGCCACCAGCAGGACAGGGGGCCAGGAAAAACTGTTTTTT.

The rearrangement joins TRBV7-8 to TRBJ1-1; TRBD1 might be the D (6 bases). Germline values: CDR1 SGHVS, CDR2 FQNEAQ. The CDR3 has 16 amino acids. The V end was cut by 4 bases, the J end by 3 bases, with 18 bases between. In nucleotides, the CDR3 is TGTGCCAGCAGCTCCTTAGGGGGGACCCTCTACACTGAAGCTTTCTTT. As protein: CASSSLGGTLYTEAFF.

This clonotype was found many times. The chain is built from TRBV5-1 and TRBJ2-5; the D is unclear. V dropped 0 bases and J dropped 5 bases, with 11 bases sitting between them. Germline CDR1 is SGHRS and CDR2 is YFSETQ. The CDR3 contains 14 residues. CDR3 nucleotide sequence: TGCGCCAGCAGCTTGGTTCCCCCCGGGGAGACCCAGTACTTC. Residues: CASSLVPPGETQYF.

This clonotype was observed at least ten times. J is TRBJ2-5 and V is TRBV5-1; D ambiguous. Germline CDR1 reads SGHRS; CDR2 reads YFSETQ. This CDR3 comprises 14 residues. The V end lost 0 bases, the J end lost 4 bases, and 10 bases lay between the germline ends. CDR3 sequence (DNA): TGCGCCAGCAGCTTGGCCGGTATCCGAGAGACCCAGTACTTC. Its protein is CASSLAGIRETQYF.

The CDR3, as DNA: TGTGCCAGCAGCACGACAGGGTGGAATGAAAAACTGTTTTTT. This gives the protein CASSTTGWNEKLFF. The chain couples TRBV5-6 to TRBJ1-4, with TRBD1 matching over 7 bases. The V and J ends lost 4 bases and 5 bases, in that order; junction bases with no gene match: 5. This CDR3 has 14 residues. The V gene's germline CDR1 is SGHDT and CDR2 YYEEEE.